One and the same sample provided the 27 T cell receptor beta chains below, sequenced in a study of beta chain features in type 1 diabetes. Reverse transcription of all isolated RNA meant that expressed TCRB transcripts were sequenced. Assay used: immunoSEQ multiplex PCR; TCRdb lists only in-frame clones, some missing. The table includes 850,000 to 900,000 clones, 17% detected once. Sequenced: naive CD4+ T cells from blood. Source of these receptors: a woman younger than 35 in good health.

This clone was detected only a few times. This chain joins TRBV2 and TRBJ1-5; a weak D match, TRBD1 (5 bases). The CDR3 is made up of 15 amino acids. V gave up 5 bases and J gave up 2 bases, with 13 bases separating them. Germline assignment: CDR1 SNHLY and CDR2 FYNNEI. CDR3 DNA: TGTGCCAGCAGTTGGGACGGTATTGGCAATCAGCCCCAGCATTTT. Protein sequence: CASSWDGIGNQPQHF.

This chain joins TRBV7-2 and TRBJ2-7, with D maybe TRBD1 (5 bases). CDR1 SGHTA and CDR2 FQGNSA come from the germline V gene. The CDR3 loop spans 14 amino acids. The V and J ends lost 8 bases and 2 bases respectively, with 16 bases between them. For the CDR3, the DNA is TGTGCCAGCGCTATCCAGGGAAACGCCTACGAGCAGTACTTC. Translation gives CASAIQGNAYEQYF.

This clone was observed a few times. V gene TRBV6-6 combines with J gene TRBJ2-3; D is perhaps TRBD1 or TRBD2 (5 bases each). The CDR3 runs 13 residues. The V gene lost 6 bases and the J gene lost 6 bases, with 13 bases spanning the gap. The V gene's germline CDR1 is MNHNY and CDR2 SVGAGI (reference sequence). CDR3 in DNA: TGTGCCAGCAGCCAGGCCGGGGCCGATACGCAGTATTTT. Translating it yields CASSQAGADTQYF.

Only a few counts were recorded for this clone. J is TRBJ1-2 and V is TRBV7-2, with TRBD1 as a possible D gene (6 bases). Trimming cost V 2 bases and J 6 bases, with 13 bases left between them. The germline V gene has CDR1 SGHTA and CDR2 FQGNSA. The CDR3 totals 14 residues. CDR3 loop: CASSLQGNGNGYTF. DNA of the CDR3: TGTGCCAGCAGCTTACAGGGGAATGGAAATGGCTACACCTTC.

The CDR3: CASSLRERETQYF. Here the CDR3 DNA reads TGTGCCAGCAGCTTAAGGGAGAGGGAGACCCAGTACTTC. The chain is built from TRBV11-3 and TRBJ2-5, with TRBD2 as a possible D gene (5 bases). The V end lost 2 bases, the J end lost 5 bases, and 9 bases lay between the germline ends. This CDR3 has 13 residues. Germline CDR1 and CDR2: SGHNT and YENEEA.

In the case of this clone: At one of its ends the junction is not consistent with the germline gene, which may arise from a read error. V is TRBV19 and J is TRBJ2-1, with 13 positions matching TRBD2. Germline assignment: CDR1 LNHDA and CDR2 SQIVND (reference sequence). The CDR3 loop spans 13 amino acids. CDR3 bases: TGTGCCAGTAGTGGAGGGACTAGCGGGGCAACGGTCTTC. Its translation is CASSGGTSGATVF.

This clone was picked up a small number of times. Distinct nucleotide sequences in the sample also encode this CDR3. The chain recombines TRBV28 with TRBJ2-5, with D perhaps matching TRBD1 (6 bases). This CDR3 contains 15 residues. V was clipped by 6 bases and J by 1 base, with 15 bases between them. The germline V gene encodes CDR1 MDHEN and CDR2 SYDVKM. CDR3 amino acids: CASSPRGGTQETQYF. In DNA form, the CDR3 reads TGTGCCAGCAGCCCCAGAGGGGGTACCCAAGAGACCCAGTACTTC.

This clone has a handful of counts. CDR3 DNA sequence: TGTGCCAGCAGCTTTACCGTCCCTCATACGCAGTATTTT. Protein sequence: CASSFTVPHTQYF. V is TRBV7-2 and J is TRBJ2-3; D gene unclear. V shed 3 bases and J shed 7 bases, with 11 bases lying between them. Germline V gene sequence: CDR1 SGHTA, CDR2 FQGNSA. The CDR3 length is 13 residues.

V gene TRBV7-2 combines with J gene TRBJ2-2; 7 positions agree with TRBD2. The CDR3 loop spans 15 amino acids. V was clipped by 1 base and J by 8 bases; unmatched bases: 7. The germline gives CDR1 SGHTA, CDR2 FQGNSA. In DNA form, the CDR3 reads TGTGCCAGCAGCTTAGTCGGGACTATGAGAGGGGAGCTGTTTTTT. Amino acid sequence: CASSLVGTMRGELFF.

This clone was counted a few times. V gene TRBV5-1 combines with J gene TRBJ1-1; the D is unclear. Germline-derived CDR1 and CDR2 are SGHRS and YFSETQ. Trimming took 5 bases from V and 1 from J, leaving 9 bases between them. The CDR3 contains 13 residues. In nucleotides, the CDR3 is TGCGCCAGCAGGGTCGGGAGGAACACTGAAGCTTTCTTT. It encodes CASRVGRNTEAFF.

This clone occurred a few times. The chain carries TRBV15 and TRBJ2-5; D is uncertain. Trimming took off 0 bases at V and 0 bases at J, with 8 bases between the two ends. The CDR3 runs 15 residues. CDR1 is LNHNV, CDR2 YYDKDF, per germline (reference sequence). The CDR3 loop is CATSRDRLYQETQYF. Here the CDR3 DNA reads TGTGCCACCAGCAGAGACCGGTTGTACCAAGAGACCCAGTACTTC.

This clone occurred a few times. The chain recombines TRBV10-3 with TRBJ2-1, with 8 bases fitting TRBD1. Germline trimming cut 6 bases from V and 8 bases from J; bases unmatched to any gene: 6. Germline CDR1 is ENHRY and CDR2 is SYGVKD. This CDR3 is built from 13 residues. CDR3 protein: CAIRYTGGHEQFF. The CDR3 nucleotides are TGTGCCATCAGATATACAGGGGGTCATGAGCAGTTCTTC.

As concerns this clone: Other DNA sequences in the same sample also yield this CDR3. The chain employs TRBV28 and TRBJ2-5, with TRBD2 matching 8 bases. The V segment lost 2 bases and the J segment 4 bases; nucleotides outside the gene matches: 3. The CDR3 spans 14 residues. Germline assignment: CDR1 MDHEN and CDR2 SYDVKM. The CDR3 bases are TGTGCCAGCAGTTTAGGGCTAGCGGGAGAGACCCAGTACTTC. Translating gives CASSLGLAGETQYF. The full variable domain, rest sourced from reference TRBV28 and TRBJ2-5, is DVKVTQSSRYLVKRTGEKVFLECVQDMDHENMFWYRQDPGLGLRLIYFSYDVKMKEKGDIPEGYSVSREKKERFSLILESASTNQTSMYLCASSLGLAGETQYFGPGTRLLVL.

The genes are TRBV11-1 and TRBJ1-3, with D unclear. CDR3 length: 14 amino acids. From germline, CDR1 is SGHAT and CDR2 FQDESV (reference sequence). The germline V and J ends were trimmed by 5 bases and 4 bases, with 12 bases remaining between them. The CDR3 loop reads CASSSSGEGNTIYF. The CDR3 DNA is TGTGCCAGCAGCAGCTCGGGAGAAGGAAACACCATATATTTT.

The V call is TRBV6-1, the J call TRBJ1-2; 10 nucleotides agree with TRBD1. After removal of 9 bases from V and 7 bases from J, the junction contained 8 bases not matched to a gene. The CDR3 extends over 13 amino acids. The V gene's germline CDR1 is MNHNS and CDR2 SASEGT. The CDR3 loop is CASLLTGGSGYTF. CDR3 DNA: TGTGCCAGTCTCTTGACAGGGGGCTCTGGCTACACCTTC.

The chain links TRBV9 to TRBJ1-2; D perhaps matches TRBD1 (5 bases). Trimming cost V 0 bases and J 3 bases, with 12 bases left between them. Germline lookup yields CDR1 SGDLS and CDR2 YYNGEE. The CDR3 covers 15 residues. CDR3 in amino acids: CASSVASRVDYGYTF. Written as DNA, the CDR3 is TGTGCCAGCAGCGTAGCTAGCAGGGTAGACTATGGCTACACCTTC.

In its sample, this clone was seen a few times. This chain uses TRBV28 with TRBJ1-5; D is undetermined. The CDR3 contains 14 residues. CDR1 MDHEN and CDR2 SYDVKM come from the germline V gene. Between the trimmed V and J ends, which lost 8 bases and 2 bases, there was a span of 13 bases. The CDR3 sequence: CASFDTAGNQPQHF. The CDR3, as DNA: TGTGCCAGCTTTGACACGGCGGGCAATCAGCCCCAGCATTTT. The complete variable domain, with remaining parts taken from reference TRBV28 and TRBJ1-5, reads DVKVTQSSRYLVKRTGEKVFLECVQDMDHENMFWYRQDPGLGLRLIYFSYDVKMKEKGDIPEGYSVSREKKERFSLILESASTNQTSMYLCASFDTAGNQPQHFGDGTRLSIL.

The chain links TRBV20-1 to TRBJ1-1, with D uncertain. The CDR3 length is 9 residues. CDR1 is DFQATT, CDR2 SNEGSKA, per germline (reference sequence). V was cut by 5 bases and J by 10 bases, with 8 bases left in between. CDR3 DNA sequence: TGCAGTGCTTCAGGTGGAGCTTTCTTT. Amino acid sequence: CSASGGAFF.

Comments on this clone: Other DNA sequences in the sample encode the same CDR3. The V gene is TRBV18, the J gene TRBJ2-5; TRBD1 aligns across 9 bases. V lost 0 bases to trimming and J lost 5 bases; unmatched junction nucleotides: 1. Per the germline V gene, CDR1 is KGHSH and CDR2 is LQKENI. The CDR3 loop spans 14 amino acids. CDR3 DNA: TGTGCCAGCTCACCACCCACAGGGGGCGAGACCCAGTACTTC. As protein: CASSPPTGGETQYF.

Comment on this clone: Other DNA sequences of this sample code for an identical CDR3. The chain has TRBV28 and TRBJ2-3; no firm D call. Trimming shortened V by 4 bases and J by 1 base, and 3 bases separated the two germline ends. The CDR3 is made up of 12 amino acids. Per the germline V gene, CDR1 is MDHEN and CDR2 is SYDVKM. CDR3 protein: CASSSGTDTQYF. The CDR3 nucleotides read TGTGCCAGCAGTTCTGGCACAGATACGCAGTATTTT.

The chain recombines TRBV7-9 with TRBJ2-1; 8 bases are shared with TRBD1. Germline lookup yields CDR1 SEHNR and CDR2 FQNEAQ (reference sequence). CDR3 length: 15 amino acids. Trimming took 5 bases from V and 4 from J; bases not matched to a gene: 7. The CDR3 loop is CASSQRGQAYNEQFF. CDR3 nucleotides: TGTGCCAGCAGCCAGAGGGGACAGGCGTACAATGAGCAGTTCTTC.

The table lists this clone with a few counts. The chain combines TRBV15 with TRBJ2-3, with a possible D match to TRBD1 (5 bases). CDR3 length: 16 amino acids. The V end lost 4 bases, the J end lost 0 bases, and 14 bases lay between the germline ends. Germline assignment: CDR1 LNHNV and CDR2 YYDKDF (reference sequence). CDR3 sequence: CATSTLPRGSTDTQYF. The CDR3 region has the DNA TGTGCCACCAGCACACTCCCTAGGGGAAGCACAGATACGCAGTATTTT.

The chain carries TRBV6-5 and TRBJ2-2; possibly TRBD1 or TRBD2 for D (5 bases each). Looked up from germline, CDR1 is MNHEY and CDR2 is SVGAGI. The CDR3 sequence is 14 residues long. The ends were cut back, 6 bases at V and 4 bases at J, with 12 bases in the middle. The chain's CDR3 is CASRFSGTTGELFF. The CDR3 DNA is TGTGCCAGCAGATTTTCAGGGACCACCGGGGAGCTGTTTTTT.

The V call is TRBV11-1, the J call TRBJ2-5; TRBD1 matches 10 bases. This CDR3 has 14 residues. In germline, CDR1 is SGHAT, CDR2 FQDESV (reference sequence). V trimming: 5 bases; J trimming: 5 bases; junction bases outside the gene matches: 5. The CDR3 reads CASSPGQGLETQYF. The CDR3 DNA is TGTGCCAGCAGCCCGGGACAGGGGTTGGAGACCCAGTACTTC.

The CDR3 here is CASSPNLDTQYF. CDR3 coding DNA: TGTGCCAGCAGCCCAAACCTCGATACGCAGTATTTT. This chain joins TRBV28 and TRBJ2-3; D gene uncertain. The CDR3 length is 12 residues. Trimming stripped 6 bases from V and 6 bases from J, with 10 bases between. The germline V gene has CDR1 MDHEN and CDR2 SYDVKM.

This chain joins TRBV4-3 and TRBJ1-2; 10 bases are a match to TRBD1. Germline V gene lookup returns CDR1 LGHNA and CDR2 YSLEER. The CDR3 runs to 17 residues. Trimming at V came to 0 bases and at J to 4 bases, leaving 8 bases not matched to a gene. CDR3 sequence: CASSQDIRGQGSYGYTF. Here the CDR3 DNA reads TGCGCCAGCAGCCAAGATATTAGGGGACAGGGGAGCTATGGCTACACCTTC.

This clone was detected a few times. The gene calls are TRBV6-6 and TRBJ1-1, with TRBD1 identical over 11 bases. This CDR3 region has 15 residues. The germline V gene has CDR1 MNHNY and CDR2 SVGAGI (reference sequence). Trimming at V came to 4 bases and at J to 6 bases, leaving 7 bases not matched to a gene. The DNA of the CDR3 is TGTGCCAGCAGTTCCGTGGACAGGGGGCGTTCTGAAGCTTTCTTT. It translates to CASSSVDRGRSEAFF.